This T cell receptor (beta chain) was captured in a study of blood T cell repertoires in COVID-19. The germline V gene has CDR1 SQVTM and CDR2 ANQGSEA. This CDR3 is built from 12 residues. Trimming removed 6 bases from V and 3 bases from J; junction bases left unmatched: 3. In the original processing: Amplification with reference gene primers provided the estimates of nucleated cell counts. Sequencing used immunoSEQ multiplex PCR; TCRdb keeps in-frame clones, though not all of them. The V and J calls and clone size are taken from that table; D and trimming were inferred from the DNA. The sample contains 150,000 or so clones, 80% to 90% of which appear only once.

What was sequenced was peripheral blood. The V call is TRBV29-1, the J call TRBJ2-7, with 9 positions matching TRBD1. The sequence derives from a man older than 75 with acute or convalescent COVID-19. The CDR3 here is CSVEGQGYEQYF. DNA for the CDR3: TGCAGCGTCGAGGGACAGGGCTACGAGCAGTACTTC.